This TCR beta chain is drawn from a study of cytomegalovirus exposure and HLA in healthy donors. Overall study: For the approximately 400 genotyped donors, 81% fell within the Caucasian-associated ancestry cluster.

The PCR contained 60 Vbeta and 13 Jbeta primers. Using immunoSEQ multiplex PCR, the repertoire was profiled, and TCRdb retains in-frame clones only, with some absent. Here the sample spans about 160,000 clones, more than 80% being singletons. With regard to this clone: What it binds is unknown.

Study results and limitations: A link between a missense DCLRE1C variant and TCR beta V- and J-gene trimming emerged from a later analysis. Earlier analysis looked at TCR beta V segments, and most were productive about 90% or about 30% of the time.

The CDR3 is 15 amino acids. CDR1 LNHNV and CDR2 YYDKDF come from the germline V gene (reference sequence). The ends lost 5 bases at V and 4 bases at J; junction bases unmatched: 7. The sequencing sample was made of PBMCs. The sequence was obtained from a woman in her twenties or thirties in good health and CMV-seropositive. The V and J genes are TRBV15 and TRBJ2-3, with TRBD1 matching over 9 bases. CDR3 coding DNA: TGTGCCACCAGCCCACAGGGGGCGCTTCCAGATACGCAGTATTTT. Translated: CATSPQGALPDTQYF.